What follows is one T cell receptor (delta chain) and its context. This clone is considered medium-sized (0.01 to 0.1%). Its antigen is still unknown. No much larger clone exists at a distance of one base, and base qualities are not known. Other DNA sequences in the sample encode the same CDR3. The sequencing machine was an Illumina MiSeq. Clone calls in TCRdb were regenerated from the public reads with CATT, after which identical DNA sequences shared one row. A total of about 5,500 delta-chain clones appear in this sample, around 1.9% of them only once. The ten largest clones add up to over 10% of the sample. The CDR3 sequence holds 19 residues, the cysteine and phenylalanine included. CDR3 DNA is the only sequence kept; it has 57 bases, read in frame from the first base. CDR1 and CDR2 are read off the germline V gene as GEAIGNYY and EKD. Trimming removed 0 bases from V and 0 bases from J, leaving 14 bases between the germline ends.

This entry belongs to a study of gamma-delta chains in newborns, infants, children (dated by TCRdb to between 2019 and 2020). Regarding the study in general: In the study title, it is stated that polyclonal expansion of innate gammadelta T cells is driven by microbial exposure immediately after birth. The study examined the way microbial exposure affected innate gammadelta T cell populations in human newborns right after birth.

This chain joins TRDV2 to TRDJ3, with no reliable assignment of the D segment. The TCR was taken from a child who was a newborn, infant or young child, either healthy, febrile or measles-vaccinated (not recorded which). The sequenced sample consisted of blood. The bases are TGTGCCTGTGACACCGCGGGGCTACCTAGCTCCTGGGACACCCGACAGATGTTTTTC. This codes for CACDTAGLPSSWDTRQMFF.